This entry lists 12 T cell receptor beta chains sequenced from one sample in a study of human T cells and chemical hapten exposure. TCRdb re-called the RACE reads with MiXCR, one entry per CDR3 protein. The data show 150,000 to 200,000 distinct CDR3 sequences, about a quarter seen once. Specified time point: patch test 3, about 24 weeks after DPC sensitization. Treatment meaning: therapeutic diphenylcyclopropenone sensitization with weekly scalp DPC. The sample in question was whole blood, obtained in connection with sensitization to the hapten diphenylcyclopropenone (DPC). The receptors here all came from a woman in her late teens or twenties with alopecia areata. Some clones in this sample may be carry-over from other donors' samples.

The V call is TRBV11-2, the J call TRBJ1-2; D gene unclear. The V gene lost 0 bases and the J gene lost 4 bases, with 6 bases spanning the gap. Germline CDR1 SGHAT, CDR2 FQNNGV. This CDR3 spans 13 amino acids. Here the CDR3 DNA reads TGTGCCAGCAGCTTAGACCTACTCTATGGCTACACCTTC. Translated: CASSLDLLYGYTF.

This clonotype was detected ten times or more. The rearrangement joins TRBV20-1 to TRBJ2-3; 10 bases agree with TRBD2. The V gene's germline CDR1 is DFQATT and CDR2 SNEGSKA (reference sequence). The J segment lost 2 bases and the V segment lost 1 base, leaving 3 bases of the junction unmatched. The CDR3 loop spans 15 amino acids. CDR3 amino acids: CSARAGTSVTDTQYF. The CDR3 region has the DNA TGCAGTGCTAGAGCCGGGACTAGCGTCACAGATACGCAGTATTTT.

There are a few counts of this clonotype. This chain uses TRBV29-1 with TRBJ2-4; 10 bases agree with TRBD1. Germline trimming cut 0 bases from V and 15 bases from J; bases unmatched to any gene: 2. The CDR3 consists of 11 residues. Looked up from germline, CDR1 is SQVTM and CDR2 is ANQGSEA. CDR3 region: CSVEEGQGTYF. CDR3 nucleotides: TGCAGCGTTGAAGAGGGACAGGGGACGTACTTC.

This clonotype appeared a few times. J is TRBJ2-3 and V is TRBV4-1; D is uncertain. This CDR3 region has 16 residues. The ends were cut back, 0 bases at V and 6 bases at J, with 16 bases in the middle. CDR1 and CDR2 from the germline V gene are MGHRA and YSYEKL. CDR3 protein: CASSQDRRQVTDTQYF. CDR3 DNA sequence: TGCGCCAGCAGCCAAGATCGTAGGCAGGTTACGGATACGCAGTATTTT.

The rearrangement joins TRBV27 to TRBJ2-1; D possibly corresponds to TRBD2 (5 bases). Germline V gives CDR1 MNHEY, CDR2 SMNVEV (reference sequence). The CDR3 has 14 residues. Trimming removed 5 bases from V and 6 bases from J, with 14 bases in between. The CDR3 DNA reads TGTGCCAGCAGTAGGAACAAAGGAGGCAATGAGCAGTTCTTC. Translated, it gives CASSRNKGGNEQFF.

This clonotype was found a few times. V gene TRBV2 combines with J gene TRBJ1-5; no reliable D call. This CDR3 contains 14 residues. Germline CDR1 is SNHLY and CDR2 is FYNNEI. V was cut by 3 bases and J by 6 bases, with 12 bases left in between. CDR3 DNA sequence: TGTGCCAGCAGTGACCGGAGACTCGGTCAGCCCCAGCATTTT. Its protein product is CASSDRRLGQPQHF.

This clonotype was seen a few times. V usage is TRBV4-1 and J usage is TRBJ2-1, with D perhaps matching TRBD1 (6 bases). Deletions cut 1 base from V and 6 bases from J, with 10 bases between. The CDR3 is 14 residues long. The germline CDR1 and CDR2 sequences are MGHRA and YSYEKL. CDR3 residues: CASSQASRGNEQFF. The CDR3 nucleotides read TGCGCCAGCAGCCAAGCCTCCAGGGGCAATGAGCAGTTCTTC.

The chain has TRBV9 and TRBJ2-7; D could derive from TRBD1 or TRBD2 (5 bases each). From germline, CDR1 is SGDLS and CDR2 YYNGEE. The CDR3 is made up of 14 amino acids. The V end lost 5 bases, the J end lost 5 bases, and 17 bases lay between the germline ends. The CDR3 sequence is CASSGAGNRHEQYF. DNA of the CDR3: TGTGCCAGCAGTGGGGCCGGGAACAGGCACGAGCAGTACTTC.

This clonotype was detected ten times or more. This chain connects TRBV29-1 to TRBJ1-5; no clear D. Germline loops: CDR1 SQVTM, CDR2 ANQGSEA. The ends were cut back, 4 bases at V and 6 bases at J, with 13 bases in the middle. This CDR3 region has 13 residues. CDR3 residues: CSVALGPPQPQHF. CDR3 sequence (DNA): TGCAGCGTTGCTTTGGGTCCCCCTCAGCCCCAGCATTTT.

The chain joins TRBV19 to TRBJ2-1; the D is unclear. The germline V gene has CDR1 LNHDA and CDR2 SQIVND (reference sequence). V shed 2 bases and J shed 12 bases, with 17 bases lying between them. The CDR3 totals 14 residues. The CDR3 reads CASSISPIVHTQFF. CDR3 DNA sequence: TGTGCCAGTAGTATATCGCCAATAGTCCATACGCAGTTCTTC.

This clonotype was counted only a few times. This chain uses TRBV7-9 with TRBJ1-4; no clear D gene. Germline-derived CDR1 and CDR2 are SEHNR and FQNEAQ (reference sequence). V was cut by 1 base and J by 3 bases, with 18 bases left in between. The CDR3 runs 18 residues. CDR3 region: CASSLDGLTAGANEKLFF. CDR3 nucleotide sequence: TGTGCCAGCAGCTTAGATGGGCTGACGGCCGGAGCTAATGAAAAACTGTTTTTT.

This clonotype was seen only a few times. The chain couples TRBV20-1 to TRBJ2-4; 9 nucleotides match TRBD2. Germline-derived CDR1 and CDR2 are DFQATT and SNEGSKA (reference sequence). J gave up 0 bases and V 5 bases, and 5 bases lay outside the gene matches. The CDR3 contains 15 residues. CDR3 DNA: TGCAGTGCTCCCGCGGGGGGGATAGCCAAAAACATTCAGTACTTC. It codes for CSAPAGGIAKNIQYF.